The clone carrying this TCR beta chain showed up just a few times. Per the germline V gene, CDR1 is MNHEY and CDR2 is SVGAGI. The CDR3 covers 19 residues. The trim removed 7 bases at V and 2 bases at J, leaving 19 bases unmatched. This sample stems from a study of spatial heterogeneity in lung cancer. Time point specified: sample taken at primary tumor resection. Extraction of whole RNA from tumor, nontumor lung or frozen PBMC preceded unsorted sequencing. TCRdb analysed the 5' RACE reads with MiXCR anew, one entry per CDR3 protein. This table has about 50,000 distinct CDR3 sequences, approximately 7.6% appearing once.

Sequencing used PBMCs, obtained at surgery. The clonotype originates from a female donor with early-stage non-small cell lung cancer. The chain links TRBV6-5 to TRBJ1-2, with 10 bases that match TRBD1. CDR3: CASIGQGDNYGHYNYGYTF. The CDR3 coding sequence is TGTGCCAGCATAGGACAGGGGGACAACTATGGCCACTACAACTATGGCTACACCTTC.